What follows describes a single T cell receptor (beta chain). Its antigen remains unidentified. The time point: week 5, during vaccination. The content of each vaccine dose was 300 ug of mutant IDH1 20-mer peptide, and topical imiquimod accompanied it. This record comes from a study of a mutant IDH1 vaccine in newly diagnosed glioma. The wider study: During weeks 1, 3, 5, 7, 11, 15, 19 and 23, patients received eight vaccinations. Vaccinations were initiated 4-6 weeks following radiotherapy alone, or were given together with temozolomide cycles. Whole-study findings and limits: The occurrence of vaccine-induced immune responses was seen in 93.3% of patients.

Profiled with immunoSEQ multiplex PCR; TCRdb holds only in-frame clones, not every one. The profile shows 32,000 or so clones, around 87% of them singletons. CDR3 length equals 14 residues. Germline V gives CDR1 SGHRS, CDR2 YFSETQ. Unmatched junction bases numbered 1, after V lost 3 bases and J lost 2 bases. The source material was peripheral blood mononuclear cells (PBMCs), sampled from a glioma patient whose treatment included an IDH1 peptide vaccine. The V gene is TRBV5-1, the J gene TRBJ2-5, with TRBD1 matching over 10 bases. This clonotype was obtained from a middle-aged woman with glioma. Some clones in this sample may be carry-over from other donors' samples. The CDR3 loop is CASSWDRGQETQYF. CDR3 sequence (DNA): TGCGCCAGCAGCTGGGACAGGGGACAAGAGACCCAGTACTTC.